A selection of T cell receptor beta chains follows, all from one sample in a study of T cells after yellow fever vaccination. From the 5' RACE reads, TCRdb called clonotypes with MiXCR, one entry per CDR3 protein. The sample includes 300,000 or so distinct CDR3 sequences, 7% to 10% of them seen just once. The material was PBMCs, obtained roughly seven weeks after the first yellow fever vaccination. These TCRs come from a man in his late teens or twenties who received the YFV17D yellow fever vaccine. CDR3s include the opening cysteine and the closing phenylalanine or tryptophan.

j_gene | v_gene | CDR3aa
TRBJ1-3 | TRBV28 | CASSFWPRSGNTIYF
TRBJ2-1 | TRBV12-3/TRBV12-4 | CASSARGLVEFF
TRBJ1-3 | TRBV5-1 | CASSPVVSGNTIYF
TRBJ2-3 | TRBV29-1 | CSVSGASGPDTQYF
TRBJ2-5 | TRBV20-1 | CSARGEGQYQETQYF
TRBJ1-2 | TRBV2 | CASSLSGVPYGYTF
TRBJ2-1 | TRBV19 | CASRNPGGGNEQFF
TRBJ1-4 | TRBV28 | CASSTGPLNEKLFF
TRBJ1-2 | TRBV7-9 | CASSPKGAYGYTF
TRBJ1-1 | TRBV12-3/TRBV12-4 | CASSLRTNRPEAFF
TRBJ1-2 | TRBV12-3/TRBV12-4 | CASSLGNRAYGYTF
TRBJ1-1 | TRBV20-1 | CSARDTALNTEAFF
TRBJ2-3 | TRBV6-4 | CASSPGQATDTQYF
TRBJ2-1 | TRBV11-2 | CASSLRVWGTLTYNEQFF
TRBJ2-1 | TRBV12-3/TRBV12-4 | CASTYQGRGYNEQFF
TRBJ1-6 | TRBV14 | CASSQDLADSPLHF
TRBJ2-3 | TRBV7-3 | CASSLGTLRTDTQYF
TRBJ1-1 | TRBV19 | CASSTRPDTEAFF
TRBJ2-4 | TRBV4-1 | CASSQVGSGAKNIQYF
TRBJ2-2 | TRBV12-3/TRBV12-4 | CASSSQGRPGELFF
TRBJ2-6 | TRBV4-3 | CASSQDQKGPSGANVLTF
TRBJ2-1 | TRBV7-9 | CASSARWAGSYNEQFF
TRBJ2-7 | TRBV5-1 | CASSLRGGVHEQYF
TRBJ2-5 | TRBV5-1 | CASSLDLQGTQYF
TRBJ1-5 | TRBV10-3 | CAISEVDQPQHF
TRBJ2-5 | TRBV14 | CASSQNRGETQYF
TRBJ2-6 | TRBV20-1 | CSATGTGISGANVLTF
TRBJ2-7 | TRBV7-9 | CASSRTSGTGIYEQYF
TRBJ2-1 | TRBV20-1 | CSARFIAGGHDEQFF